A single sample is the source of the 27 T cell receptor beta chains below, sequenced in a study of cytomegalovirus exposure and HLA in healthy donors. The PCR made use of 60 Vbeta and 13 Jbeta primers. This table comes from immunoSEQ multiplex PCR, and its TCRdb copy is limited to in-frame clones, with some not included. The table records about 120,000 clones, roughly four fifths of them present only once. Sequenced: PBMCs. Receptors originate from a woman in her thirties or forties in good health and CMV-seropositive.

The chain links TRBV27 to TRBJ1-1, with D maybe TRBD1 (5 bases). Germline V gene sequence: CDR1 MNHEY, CDR2 SMNVEV (reference sequence). This CDR3 is 13 amino acids long. V dropped 8 bases and J dropped 5 bases, with 15 bases sitting between them. Here the CDR3 DNA reads TGTGCCAGCTCCTACAGGATGGGAACTGAAGCTTTCTTT. Protein product: CASSYRMGTEAFF.

The chain links TRBV29-1 to TRBJ2-3; TRBD2 agrees at 11 bases. Trimming cost V 4 bases and J 5 bases; bases outside gene matches: 8. The CDR3 runs 15 residues. Germline V gene sequence: CDR1 SQVTM, CDR2 ANQGSEA. CDR3 bases: TGCAGCGTTGCTTTACTAGCGGGAGAGGGAGATACGCAGTATTTT. Its protein product is CSVALLAGEGDTQYF.

The chain carries TRBV13 and TRBJ1-2; D might be TRBD1 (5 bases). Trimming cost V 3 bases and J 0 bases, with 8 bases left between them. This CDR3 contains 14 residues. Per germline, CDR1 PRHDT and CDR2 FYEKMQ (reference sequence). For the CDR3, the DNA is TGTGCCAGCAGCTTCGACAGAGCTAACTATGGCTACACCTTC. This encodes CASSFDRANYGYTF.

The V and J genes are TRBV11-3 and TRBJ2-2; no clear D gene. CDR3 size: 11 residues. The V end lost 7 bases, the J end lost 7 bases, and 7 bases lay between the germline ends. The germline CDR1 and CDR2 sequences are SGHNT and YENEEA. The CDR3 sequence: CASTDSGELFF. As DNA, the CDR3 is TGTGCCAGCACTGATAGCGGGGAGCTGTTTTTT.

The chain couples TRBV7-9 to TRBJ1-1; tentatively, D is TRBD1 (6 bases). CDR3 length: 12 amino acids. Germline V gene sequence: CDR1 SEHNR, CDR2 FQNEAQ (reference sequence). Trimming removed 5 bases at V and 6 bases at J, with 10 bases between. The CDR3 DNA follows: TGTGCCAGCAGCCCCCCAGGGGCTGAAGCTTTCTTT. This translates into CASSPPGAEAFF. Together with reference TRBV7-9 and TRBJ1-1, the CDR3 gives the full variable domain: DTGVSQNPRHKITKRGQNVTFRCDPISEHNRLYWYRQTLGQGPEFLTYFQNEAQLEKSRLLSDRFSAERPKGSFSTLEIQRTEQGDSAMYLCASSPPGAEAFFGQGTRLTVV.

This chain connects TRBV7-3 to TRBJ2-1; perhaps TRBD2 as D (6 bases). The CDR3 extends over 14 amino acids. V dropped 4 bases and J dropped 7 bases, with 14 bases sitting between them. CDR1 is SGHTA and CDR2 is FQGTGA in the germline V gene. In nucleotides, the CDR3 is TGTGCCAGCAGCTCCGCGGGACCTGGGAATGAGCAGTTCTTC. It translates to CASSSAGPGNEQFF.

V is TRBV5-1 and J is TRBJ1-1; perhaps TRBD1 as D (6 bases). CDR1 SGHRS and CDR2 YFSETQ come from the germline V gene. CDR3 length equals 16 residues. V was pared by 0 bases and J by 0 bases, with 12 bases between. CDR3 amino acids: CASSLGGQTLNTEAFF. The CDR3 DNA sequence: TGCGCCAGCAGCTTGGGAGGACAGACCCTGAACACTGAAGCTTTCTTT.

This sequence joins TRBV28 and TRBJ1-4; the D gene is possibly TRBD1 (6 bases). From germline, CDR1 is MDHEN and CDR2 SYDVKM. The CDR3 covers 15 residues. V dropped 5 bases and J dropped 0 bases, with 10 bases sitting between them. The CDR3 protein is CASSQPGATNEKLFF. The CDR3 DNA sequence: TGTGCCAGCAGTCAGCCAGGGGCAACTAATGAAAAACTGTTTTTT.

V and J are TRBV28 and TRBJ1-6; 8 bases are shared with TRBD1. The V gene's germline CDR1 is MDHEN and CDR2 SYDVKM. The CDR3 contains 16 residues. The J segment lost 5 bases and the V segment lost 5 bases, leaving 8 bases of the junction unmatched. The CDR3 DNA is TGTGCCAGCAGTCCGACAGGGGTTCTAAATAATTCACCCCTCCACTTT. Residues: CASSPTGVLNNSPLHF.

The chain links TRBV9 to TRBJ2-3; D is possibly TRBD2 (5 bases). V was clipped by 0 bases and J by 0 bases, with 14 bases between them. Germline lookup yields CDR1 SGDLS and CDR2 YYNGEE. The CDR3 runs 17 residues. The CDR3 here is CASSVENRLTSTDTQYF. The CDR3 region has the DNA TGTGCCAGCAGCGTAGAGAACAGACTAACTAGCACAGATACGCAGTATTTT.

The chain couples TRBV2 to TRBJ2-4; possibly TRBD1 for D (5 bases). This CDR3 is 14 amino acids long. Deletions cut 10 bases from V and 0 bases from J, with 13 bases between. Germline V gives CDR1 SNHLY, CDR2 FYNNEI. Written as DNA, the CDR3 is TGTGCCACCCGTCAGGGAATAGCCAAAAACATTCAGTACTTC. Protein product: CATRQGIAKNIQYF.

This sequence joins TRBV6-1 and TRBJ1-2; the D is unclear. In germline, CDR1 is MNHNS, CDR2 SASEGT. This CDR3 spans 15 amino acids. Trimming cost V 6 bases and J 3 bases, with 17 bases left between them. DNA for the CDR3: TGTGCCAGCAGAGTGGCGTCAGCGACTGACTATGGCTACACCTTC. Protein sequence: CASRVASATDYGYTF.

This clone appeared once. The chain couples TRBV7-2 to TRBJ1-1; D not resolved. Trimming shortened V by 1 base and J by 4 bases, and 16 bases separated the two germline ends. CDR1 is SGHTA, CDR2 FQGNSA, per germline. The CDR3 contains 16 residues. The CDR3 nucleotides are TGTGCCAGCAGCTTAGGGAGCGGCACGCGGGCCACTGAAGCTTTCTTT. Its translation is CASSLGSGTRATEAFF.

The sample holds a few counts of this clone. This sequence joins TRBV25-1 and TRBJ2-7; 7 nucleotides align to TRBD1. The germline CDR1 and CDR2 sequences are MGHDK and SYGVNS. After removal of 2 bases from V and 1 base from J, the junction contained 2 bases not matched to a gene. The CDR3 is made up of 14 amino acids. This CDR3 is CASSEMGQSYEQYF. The CDR3 bases are TGTGCCAGCAGTGAAATGGGACAGTCCTACGAGCAGTACTTC.

V is TRBV11-2 and J is TRBJ2-6; 9 bases are a match to TRBD2. Germline-derived CDR1 and CDR2 are SGHAT and FQNNGV. The CDR3 has 17 residues. Unmatched junction bases numbered 9, after V lost 5 bases and J lost 4 bases. The chain's CDR3 is CASSRLAGRLGANVLTF. CDR3 nucleotide sequence: TGTGCCAGCAGCAGGCTAGCGGGACGCTTGGGGGCCAACGTCCTGACTTTC. Supplemented by reference TRBV11-2 and TRBJ2-6, the full variable domain reads EAGVAQSPRYKIIEKRQSVAFWCNPISGHATLYWYQQILGQGPKLLIQFQNNGVVDDSQLPKDRFSAERLKGVDSTLKIQPAKLEDSAVYLCASSRLAGRLGANVLTFGAGSRLTVL.

The V call is TRBV5-1, the J call TRBJ2-2; TRBD2 aligns across 9 bases. The CDR3 covers 16 residues. The germline gives CDR1 SGHRS, CDR2 YFSETQ. V lost 6 bases, J lost 4 bases, and 10 bases stayed unmatched. CDR3 in amino acids: CASTPWEREATGELFF. The CDR3 nucleotides are TGCGCCAGCACCCCTTGGGAGCGGGAGGCCACCGGGGAGCTGTTTTTT.

The CDR3 bases are TGTGCCAGCAGCCCTACAGGGGCGTCTGGAAACACCATATATTTT. This sequence encodes CASSPTGASGNTIYF. This chain uses TRBV5-5 with TRBJ1-3; TRBD1 matches at 7 bases. CDR3 length: 15 residues. After removal of 4 bases from V and 1 base from J, the junction contained 5 bases not matched to a gene. Germline CDR1 SGHKS, CDR2 YYEKEE (reference sequence).

V is TRBV15 and J is TRBJ2-1, with 9 bases that match TRBD1. V shed 6 bases and J 8 bases; nucleotides not matched to a gene: 8. The CDR3 is made up of 14 amino acids. Germline V gives CDR1 LNHNV, CDR2 YYDKDF (reference sequence). CDR3 nucleotide sequence: TGTGCCACCAGTGGGACAGGGTCAACCGATGAGCAGTTCTTC. Its protein product is CATSGTGSTDEQFF.

The chain recombines TRBV6-5 with TRBJ2-7; TRBD2 matches at 7 bases. CDR3 length: 14 amino acids. J was trimmed by 3 bases and V by 6 bases; bases with no gene match: 8. CDR1 MNHEY and CDR2 SVGAGI come from the germline V gene. DNA of the CDR3: TGTGCCAGCAGGGACGGCGGCGGGAGCTACGAGCAGTACTTC. Its protein is CASRDGGGSYEQYF.

The chain uses TRBV30 and TRBJ2-2; possibly TRBD2 for D (6 bases). V lost 5 bases to trimming and J lost 3 bases, with 13 bases between them. The CDR3 extends over 14 amino acids. CDR1 and CDR2 from the germline V gene are GTSNPN and SVGIG (reference sequence). CDR3 in amino acids: CAWAGGLDTGELFF. CDR3 bases: TGTGCCTGGGCAGGAGGGTTGGACACCGGGGAGCTGTTTTTT. The whole variable domain, filled in from reference TRBV30 and TRBJ2-2, reads SQTIHQWPATLVQPVGSPLSLECTVEGTSNPNLYWYRQAAGRGLQLLFYSVGIGQISSEVPQNLSASRPQDRQFILSSKKLLLSDSGFYLCAWAGGLDTGELFFGEGSRLTVL.

This chain connects TRBV6-6 to TRBJ2-1, with D possibly being TRBD2 (6 bases). The CDR3 loop spans 15 amino acids. Trimming shortened V by 8 bases and J by 0 bases, and 14 bases separated the two germline ends. CDR1 MNHNY and CDR2 SVGAGI come from the germline V gene (reference sequence). CDR3 DNA sequence: TGTGCCAGCGGGATAGCGGATAGCTCCTACAATGAGCAGTTCTTC. Its protein product is CASGIADSSYNEQFF.

V gene TRBV2 combines with J gene TRBJ1-3; no firm D call. The CDR3 spans 16 residues. CDR1 is SNHLY, CDR2 FYNNEI, per germline. The V and J ends lost 4 bases and 0 bases respectively, with 13 bases between them. CDR3 nucleotides: TGTGCCAGCAGTGGGGGATCGGGGAGCTCTGGAAACACCATATATTTT. Protein product: CASSGGSGSSGNTIYF.

CDR3: CASSVSGSNNEQFF. The CDR3 nucleotides are TGTGCCAGCAGCGTATCCGGGAGTAACAATGAGCAGTTCTTC. The gene calls are TRBV9 and TRBJ2-1; D possibly corresponds to TRBD2 (6 bases). The germline V and J ends were trimmed by 1 base and 5 bases, with 10 bases remaining between them. Germline lookup yields CDR1 SGDLS and CDR2 YYNGEE. The CDR3 is made up of 14 amino acids.

The chain uses TRBV6-5 and TRBJ2-1, with 9 positions matching TRBD2. With V trimmed by 2 bases and J by 7 bases, 6 bases remained unmatched. Germline CDR1 is MNHEY and CDR2 is SVGAGI. The CDR3 runs to 15 residues. The CDR3 protein is CASSYTGTSLNEQFF. CDR3 DNA: TGTGCCAGCAGTTACACCGGGACTAGCCTAAATGAGCAGTTCTTC.

The chain uses TRBV2 and TRBJ1-2, with a possible D match to TRBD1 (5 bases). CDR3 length equals 12 residues. CDR1 SNHLY and CDR2 FYNNEI come from the germline V gene. Trimming cost V 6 bases and J 14 bases, with 19 bases left between them. CDR3 DNA sequence: TGTGCCAGCAGGCCAAACGGGGGGTTGGGTACCTTC. It translates to CASRPNGGLGTF.

This clone was recorded a few times. The genes are TRBV11-2 and TRBJ1-4; the match to TRBD1 covers 8 bases. The CDR3 loop spans 16 amino acids. Losses at the gene ends were 4 bases for V and 8 bases for J; bases not matched to a gene: 12. Germline V gene data show CDR1 as SGHAT and CDR2 as FQNNGV. This CDR3 is CASSSTRTGLGEKLFF. The CDR3 DNA follows: TGTGCCAGCAGCTCGACGCGGACAGGGTTGGGAGAAAAACTGTTTTTT.

This clone was counted a few times. The genes are TRBV30 and TRBJ2-1; 12 bases are shared with TRBD2. The CDR3 is made up of 16 amino acids. V shed 4 bases and J 6 bases; nucleotides not matched to a gene: 10. The germline CDR1 and CDR2 sequences are GTSNPN and SVGIG (reference sequence). In DNA form, the CDR3 reads TGTGCCTGGACCCGTCCTACGGGACTAGCGGGCAATGAGCAGTTCTTC. It encodes CAWTRPTGLAGNEQFF.